Listed below are T cell receptor beta chains from one sample, sequenced in a study of blood T cell repertoires in COVID-19. Clones were sequenced by immunoSEQ multiplex PCR, and TCRdb holds only the in-frame ones, with some missing. The sample consists of fewer than 500,000 clones, 87% of them appearing once. The sequenced sample was PBMCs or T cells enriched from blood (not recorded which). The origin of the receptors is a woman aged 18 to 35 who had recovered from COVID-19. Each CDR3 is given with its conserved first and last residue. Each record gives: clone size, V gene, D gene, J gene, CDR3 protein, CDR3 DNA. D genes are given only for firm matches. For some rows the clone size is stated as once, few or many, or as a class when expanded; others skip it.

.,TRBV2,.,TRBJ1-1,CASRNPTGSSTEAFF,TGTGCCAGCAGAAATCCGACTGGATCGAGCACTGAAGCTTTCTTT
.,TRBV5-1,TRBD2,TRBJ2-1,CASSLTSGGNYNEQFF,TGCGCCAGCAGCTTGACTAGCGGGGGGAACTACAATGAGCAGTTCTTC
.,TRBV7-9,TRBD1,TRBJ1-2,CASSYRTGLDYGYTF,TGTGCCAGCAGCTACCGGACAGGGTTGGACTATGGCTACACCTTC
.,TRBV30,.,TRBJ1-1,CAWIAGGGTEAFF,TGTGCCTGGATAGCTGGGGGAGGTACTGAAGCTTTCTTT
.,TRBV18,.,TRBJ2-5,CASSPQGKVWETQYF,TGTGCCAGCTCACCACAGGGGAAAGTATGGGAGACCCAGTACTTC
.,TRBV7-8,.,TRBJ1-5,CASSIQGRDQPQHF,TGTGCCAGCAGCATACAGGGACGGGATCAGCCCCAGCATTTT
.,TRBV18,TRBD1,TRBJ1-5,CASSPTGGYQPQHF,TGTGCCAGCTCACCGACAGGGGGCTATCAGCCCCAGCATTTT
few,TRBV7-2,TRBD1,TRBJ2-3,CASSPRGTGVSTDTQYF,TGTGCCAGCAGCCCCAGAGGGACAGGGGTTAGCACAGATACGCAGTATTTT
few,TRBV5-1,.,TRBJ1-1,CASSWEQGGGNTEAFF,TGCGCCAGCAGCTGGGAACAGGGTGGAGGGAACACTGAAGCTTTCTTT
.,TRBV5-5,.,TRBJ2-7,CASSLAGQGISYEQYF,TGTGCCAGCAGCTTAGCCGGGCAGGGGATCTCCTACGAGCAGTACTTC
.,TRBV5-1,.,TRBJ1-1,CASSLGQGAEAFF,TGCGCCAGCAGCTTGGGGCAGGGTGCTGAAGCTTTCTTT
.,TRBV28,.,TRBJ1-5,CASSPGGSRNQPQHF,TGTGCCAGCAGCCCCGGGGGGAGCCGAAATCAGCCCCAGCATTTT
.,TRBV29-1,.,TRBJ1-1,CSVYRPLNTEAFF,TGCAGCGTTTACAGGCCATTGAACACTGAAGCTTTCTTT
.,TRBV11-3,.,TRBJ1-1,CASSSGHLGTEAFF,TGTGCCAGCAGCTCGGGACATCTGGGCACTGAAGCTTTCTTT
.,TRBV6-5,.,TRBJ2-2,CASSYWGVDTGELFF,TGTGCCAGCAGTTACTGGGGGGTGGACACCGGGGAGCTGTTTTTT
few,TRBV5-1,.,TRBJ1-2,CASSLTQGYGYTF,TGCGCCAGCAGCTTAACGCAGGGATACGGCTACACCTTC
.,TRBV5-1,TRBD2,TRBJ2-5,CASSLIGGAEETQYF,TGCGCCAGCAGCTTAATCGGGGGGGCCGAAGAGACCCAGTACTTC
.,TRBV5-1,TRBD2,TRBJ2-3,CASSSATWLAVNTDTQYF,TGCGCCAGCAGCTCCGCCACTTGGCTAGCGGTTAACACAGATACGCAGTATTTT
.,TRBV19,TRBD1,TRBJ1-3,CASSPRTGVYTIYF,TGTGCCAGTAGTCCTCGAACAGGGGTATACACCATATATTTT
.,TRBV18,.,TRBJ2-7,CASSPPAVGTYEQYF,TGTGCCAGCTCACCACCGGCAGTTGGCACCTACGAGCAGTACTTC
.,TRBV5-1,.,TRBJ1-3,CASSPTFGGNSIYF,TGCGCCAGCAGTCCCACCTTTGGAGGGAACTCCATATATTTT
.,TRBV11-2,TRBD2,TRBJ2-3,CASSRDLRGGGDTQYF,TGTGCCAGCAGTCGAGACTTGCGGGGGGGTGGTGATACGCAGTATTTT
.,TRBV19,.,TRBJ1-6,CASSISQGSYNSPLHF,TGTGCCAGTAGTATTAGCCAGGGCTCCTATAATTCACCCCTCCACTTT
.,TRBV7-9,.,TRBJ1-3,CASSLGGGNTIYF,TGTGCCAGCAGCTTAGGAGGGGGAAACACCATATATTTT
.,TRBV30,.,TRBJ2-3,CAWSVKEDTQYF,TGTGCCTGGAGCGTAAAGGAGGATACGCAGTATTTT
once,TRBV27,TRBD1,TRBJ2-7,CASSFLTGDEQYF,TGTGCCAGCAGTTTCCTAACAGGGGACGAGCAGTACTTC
.,TRBV5-4,TRBD1,TRBJ2-3,CASSLVAGGDADTQYF,TGTGCCAGCAGCTTGGTGGCAGGGGGCGACGCAGATACGCAGTATTTT
.,TRBV28,TRBD1,TRBJ1-3,CASVEGTATSGNTIYF,TGTGCCAGCGTAGAGGGGACAGCTACCTCTGGAAACACCATATATTTT
.,TRBV14,.,TRBJ2-3,CASSQGMGRYTDTQYF,TGTGCCAGCAGCCAAGGGATGGGCAGATACACAGATACGCAGTATTTT
.,TRBV6-6,.,TRBJ1-5,CASSPYPPAGYPNQPQHF,TGTGCCAGCAGTCCCTACCCTCCAGCGGGATACCCCAATCAGCCCCAGCATTTT
.,TRBV6-5,.,TRBJ2-3,CATQTAQGTDTQYF,TGTGCCACCCAGACAGCTCAGGGCACAGATACGCAGTATTTT
.,TRBV30,TRBD1,TRBJ1-1,CAWSPGTGEAFF,TGTGCCTGGAGCCCCGGGACAGGGGAAGCTTTCTTT
.,TRBV7-9,TRBD1,TRBJ1-2,CASSLGGQGSYGYTF,TGTGCCAGCAGCTTAGGGGGACAGGGAAGCTATGGCTACACCTTC
.,TRBV3-1/TRBV3-2,TRBD1,TRBJ1-2,CASSQAGTGNPHGYTF,TGTGCCAGCAGCCAAGCAGGGACAGGCAATCCCCATGGCTACACCTTC
.,TRBV27,.,TRBJ1-1,CASSLKGEATEAFF,TGTGCCAGCAGTTTGAAAGGGGAGGCCACTGAAGCTTTCTTT
.,TRBV28,.,TRBJ2-7,CASSPADSRVYEQYF,TGTGCCAGCAGCCCCGCCGACAGCCGGGTCTACGAGCAGTACTTC
.,TRBV12-5,.,TRBJ1-5,CASAGGGDGANQPQHF,TGTGCTAGTGCCGGGGGGGGAGACGGCGCCAATCAGCCCCAGCATTTT
.,TRBV21-1,.,TRBJ1-1,CASSKKGDTEAFF,TGTGCCAGCAGCAAAAAGGGGGACACTGAAGCTTTCTTT
.,TRBV3-1/TRBV3-2,.,TRBJ1-1,CASSQDSEDAEAFF,TGTGCCAGCAGCCAAGATTCGGAGGACGCTGAAGCTTTCTTT
.,TRBV11-3,TRBD1,TRBJ1-1,CASSINGQVGTEAFF,TGTGCCAGCAGCATTAACGGACAGGTGGGCACTGAAGCTTTCTTT
.,TRBV3-1/TRBV3-2,.,TRBJ2-7,CASSQGTAPTYEQYF,TGTGCCAGCAGCCAAGGAACAGCTCCGACCTACGAGCAGTACTTC
.,TRBV19,TRBD1,TRBJ1-1,CASSLDRVNTEAFF,TGTGCCAGTAGTTTGGACAGGGTGAACACTGAAGCTTTCTTT
.,TRBV5-1,.,TRBJ1-2,CASSFNGWSFNGYTF,TGCGCCAGCAGCTTCAACGGGTGGAGTTTTAATGGCTACACCTTC
.,TRBV7-2,.,TRBJ2-7,CASSLGPGITYEQYF,TGTGCCAGCAGCTTAGGTCCAGGGATCACCTACGAGCAGTACTTC
.,TRBV5-4,.,TRBJ2-3,CASSLGQGSTDTQYF,TGTGCCAGCAGCCTGGGGCAGGGGAGCACAGATACGCAGTATTTT
.,TRBV7-3,.,TRBJ1-6,CASSREGDYNSPLHF,TGTGCCAGCAGCCGAGAAGGGGATTATAATTCACCCCTCCACTTT
.,TRBV12-3/TRBV12-4,.,TRBJ2-7,CASSPGSHEQYF,TGTGCCAGCAGCCCAGGGTCCCACGAGCAGTACTTC
few,TRBV2,.,TRBJ1-3,CASLESSGNTIYF,TGTGCCAGCCTTGAGAGCTCTGGAAACACCATATATTTT
.,TRBV2,.,TRBJ1-1,CASIDGTEAFF,TGTGCCAGCATAGATGGCACTGAAGCTTTCTTT
.,TRBV19,.,TRBJ1-4,CASSMNRAPNEKLFF,TGTGCCAGTAGTATGAACAGGGCGCCGAATGAAAAACTGTTTTTT